This T cell receptor (beta chain) was sequenced in a study of cytomegalovirus exposure and HLA in healthy donors. This CDR3 comprises 15 residues. V shed 5 bases, J shed 4 bases, and the junction held 5 bases outside the gene matches. CDR1 LGHNA and CDR2 YSLEER come from the germline V gene. Sequencing was performed with immunoSEQ multiplex PCR; in TCRdb, only in-frame clones are kept and a portion is missing. The sample has 250,000 to 300,000 clones; 70% to 90% are singletons. This chain joins TRBV4-3 and TRBJ2-3; TRBD1 matches 11 bases. The source material was PBMCs. The source is a woman younger than 35 in good health and CMV-seronegative. The CDR3 region is CASSTQDRGPDTQYF. CDR3 coding DNA: TGCGCCAGCAGCACCCAGGACAGGGGGCCAGATACGCAGTATTTT.